These 5 T cell receptor beta chains share one sample of origin, sequenced in a study of OX40 agonist ivuxolimab in advanced cancers. Clones were sequenced by immunoSEQ multiplex PCR, and TCRdb holds only the in-frame ones, with some missing. The table records 16,000 or so clones, about four fifths of them present only once. The sample here was CD4+ or CD8+ T cells sorted from blood, taken in a trial of the OX40 agonist ivuxolimab. Every receptor here comes from an adult with an advanced solid tumor such as melanoma, head and neck, liver or kidney cancer.

The chain carries TRBV7-9 and TRBJ1-3; D is undetermined. The CDR3 runs 16 residues. Trimming shortened V by 0 bases and J by 4 bases, and 13 bases separated the two germline ends. Germline CDR1 reads SEHNR; CDR2 reads FQNEAQ (reference sequence). The CDR3 region has the DNA TGTGCCAGCAGCTTAGCGCGGGTGGGAGCCGGAAACACCATATATTTT. Protein: CASSLARVGAGNTIYF.

This clone was found a few times. The genes are TRBV2 and TRBJ1-6; D remains unclear. Germline CDR1 reads SNHLY; CDR2 reads FYNNEI. V lost 3 bases, J lost 10 bases, and 16 bases lay in between. The CDR3 has 15 amino acids. The CDR3 sequence is CASSDFGVVRSPLHF. In DNA, the CDR3 is TGTGCCAGCAGTGATTTTGGGGTAGTTCGGTCACCCCTCCACTTT.

The J gene is TRBJ1-1, the V gene TRBV19; possible D gene TRBD1, 6 bases. The CDR3 loop spans 15 amino acids. CDR1 LNHDA and CDR2 SQIVND come from the germline V gene (reference sequence). The V end was cut by 5 bases, the J end by 8 bases, with 21 bases between. CDR3 amino acids: CASSPLFDRRVEAFF. The CDR3 bases are TGTGCCAGTAGTCCCCTCTTTGACAGGCGCGTAGAAGCTTTCTTT. The full variable domain, completed using reference TRBV19 and TRBJ1-1, is DGGITQSPKYLFRKEGQNVTLSCEQNLNHDAMYWYRQDPGQGLRLIYYSQIVNDFQKGDIAEGYSVSREKKESFPLTVTSAQKNPTAFYLCASSPLFDRRVEAFFGQGTRLTVV.

By its share, this clone is medium-sized. The J gene is TRBJ1-6, the V gene TRBV2; no definite D call. Trimming stripped 7 bases from V and 5 bases from J, with 12 bases between. Per the germline V gene, CDR1 is SNHLY and CDR2 is FYNNEI. The CDR3 runs 14 residues. As DNA, the CDR3 is TGTGCCAGCAATTCCTACGGAGATAATTCACCCCTCCACTTT. Amino acids: CASNSYGDNSPLHF.

The genes are TRBV5-5 and TRBJ1-1, with D possibly matching TRBD1 (6 bases). The V gene lost 1 base and the J gene lost 4 bases, with 11 bases spanning the gap. Germline V lookup: CDR1 SGHKS, CDR2 YYEKEE (reference sequence). CDR3 length: 14 residues. The CDR3 loop is CASSLLQGFTEAFF. The CDR3 DNA sequence: TGTGCCAGCAGCTTGTTACAGGGATTCACTGAAGCTTTCTTT.